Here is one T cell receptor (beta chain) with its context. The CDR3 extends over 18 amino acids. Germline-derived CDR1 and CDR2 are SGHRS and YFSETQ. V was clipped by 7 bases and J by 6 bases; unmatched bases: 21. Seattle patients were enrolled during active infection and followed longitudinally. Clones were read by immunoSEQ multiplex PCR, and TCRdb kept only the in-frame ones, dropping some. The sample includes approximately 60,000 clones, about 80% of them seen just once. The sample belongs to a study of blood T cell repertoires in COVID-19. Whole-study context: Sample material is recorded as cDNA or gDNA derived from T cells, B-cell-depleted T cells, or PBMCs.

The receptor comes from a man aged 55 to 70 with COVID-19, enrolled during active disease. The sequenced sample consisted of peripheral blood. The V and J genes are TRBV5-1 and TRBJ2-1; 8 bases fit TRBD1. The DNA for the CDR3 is TGCGCCAGCCGACTCCACAACCCCGACAGGGGTAAAAGCAATGAGCAGTTCTTC. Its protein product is CASRLHNPDRGKSNEQFF.